This T cell receptor (beta chain) is drawn from a study of CD8 T cells in ankylosing spondylitis. TCRdb recomputed calls from the 5' RACE reads with MiXCR, one row per CDR3 protein. The data show about 300,000 distinct CDR3 sequences, with around 10% seen just once and 8% to 9.5% held by the top ten. This clonotype occurred many times. Trimming took 1 base from V and 0 from J, leaving 12 bases between them. Germline V gene sequence: CDR1 LGHNA, CDR2 YNFKEQ. The CDR3 is 17 amino acids. The sequence was obtained from a female donor with ankylosing spondylitis or in good health (not recorded which). What was sequenced was blood, either unsorted or a sorted T cell fraction (not recorded which). The chain is built from TRBV4-2 and TRBJ2-2; tentative D call: TRBD1 (5 bases). The CDR3 loop reads CASSQGPGSTNTGELFF. In DNA form, the CDR3 reads TGTGCCAGCAGCCAAGGTCCAGGGTCGACGAACACCGGGGAGCTGTTTTTT.